This T cell receptor (beta chain) was sequenced during a study of T cells expressing NK-cell markers. As for the study in general: Obtained from sorted CD3+CD56+NKG2C+, CD3+CD56+NKG2C- and CD3+CD56-NKG2C+ T cells were the TCR beta repertoires. General study points: Where four donors were concerned, these clonotypes also led the CD3+CD56-NKG2C+ fraction.

To note about this clonotype: Its antigen is still unknown.

Reanalyzing the 5' RACE reads, TCRdb keeps one entry per CDR3 protein, without DNA. The sample holds about 460,000 distinct CDR3 sequences. Germline CDR1 reads ENHRY; CDR2 reads SYGVKD. The CDR3 extends over 13 amino acids. The source is a woman aged 45-60 years in good health. The source material was blood T cells: a sorted CD56 or NKG2C T cell subset, CD4+ or CD8+ T cells, or bulk PBMC T cells (not recorded which). This rearrangement joins TRBV10-3 to TRBJ1-1; TCRdb picks TRBD1, but there is no DNA to check that call. The CDR3 sequence: CAIRQGVNTEAFF.